The 18 T cell receptor beta chains listed next were all sequenced from one sample in a study of blood T cell repertoires in COVID-19. Profiled with immunoSEQ multiplex PCR; TCRdb holds only in-frame clones, not every one. The sample holds approximately 11,000 clones, 75% to 90% seen once. The sample taken for sequencing was peripheral blood. All receptors come from a man between 65 and 85 years old with active COVID-19.

V and J are TRBV2 and TRBJ1-6; possibly TRBD1 for D (5 bases). The CDR3 totals 17 residues. V was pared by 1 base and J by 0 bases, with 10 bases between. CDR1 is SNHLY, CDR2 FYNNEI, per germline. The CDR3 loop is CASSEGQQSSYNSPLHF. In DNA, the CDR3 is TGTGCCAGCAGTGAAGGACAGCAAAGCTCCTATAATTCACCCCTCCACTTT.

The chain links TRBV7-2 to TRBJ2-1; 10 bases fit TRBD2. Germline loops: CDR1 SGHTA, CDR2 FQGNSA. CDR3 length equals 15 residues. Trimming removed 5 bases from V and 8 bases from J; junction bases left unmatched: 9. The CDR3 protein is CASSQGSGGAYEQFF. Written as DNA, the CDR3 is TGTGCCAGCAGCCAGGGGAGCGGGGGGGCCTATGAGCAGTTCTTC.

This clone has more than one count but fewer than ten. One end of the junction does not line up with germline, which may come from a read error. The CDR3 region has the DNA TGTGCCAGTAGCAATCAGGAAGGCTACCCCTACATTTTT. This codes for CASSNQEGYPYIF. The V call is TRBV19, the J call TRBJ1-5, with D unclear. Germline V gene lookup returns CDR1 LNHDA and CDR2 SQIVND (reference sequence). The length of the CDR3 is 13 residues.

This chain links TRBV14 with TRBJ2-1; 15 bases map to TRBD2. Per the germline V gene, CDR1 is SGHDN and CDR2 is FVKESK. CDR3 length: 20 amino acids. V dropped 0 bases and J dropped 2; count of bases not matched to a gene: 8. For the CDR3, the DNA is TGTGCCAGCAGCCAAGACGAAGGGGGACTAGCGGGGGGACCCTACAATGAGCAGTTCTTC. Translation: CASSQDEGGLAGGPYNEQFF. Supplemented by reference TRBV14 and TRBJ2-1, the full variable domain reads EAGVTQFPSHSVIEKGQTVTLRCDPISGHDNLYWYRRVMGKEIKFLLHFVKESKQDESGMPNNRFLAERTGGTYSTLKVQPAELEDSGVYFCASSQDEGGLAGGPYNEQFFGPGTRLTVL.

This rearrangement joins TRBV28 to TRBJ2-5; perhaps TRBD1 as D (6 bases). This CDR3 comprises 16 residues. CDR1 and CDR2 from the germline V gene are MDHEN and SYDVKM. V was pared by 0 bases and J by 0 bases, with 11 bases between. In DNA, the CDR3 is TGTGCCAGCAGTTTATGGATAGGGGGAGACCAAGAGACCCAGTACTTC. It codes for CASSLWIGGDQETQYF.

V gene TRBV5-5 combines with J gene TRBJ1-1, with no clear D. This CDR3 has 16 residues. Trimming stripped 6 bases from V and 1 base from J, with 19 bases between. Germline V lookup: CDR1 SGHKS, CDR2 YYEKEE (reference sequence). This chain's CDR3 is CASTLIPAVANTEAFF. As DNA, the CDR3 is TGTGCCAGCACCCTTATCCCTGCGGTAGCGAACACTGAAGCTTTCTTT.

The chain combines TRBV7-2 with TRBJ2-5; TRBD1 is a possible D gene (5 bases). The CDR3 sequence is 14 residues long. Germline V CDR1 and CDR2: SGHTA, FQGNSA. The V gene lost 3 bases and the J gene lost 2 bases, with 10 bases spanning the gap. The CDR3: CASSFRQLQETQYF. The CDR3 coding sequence is TGTGCCAGCAGCTTCCGACAGCTTCAAGAGACCCAGTACTTC.

In its sample, this clone is large. This rearrangement joins TRBV4-2 to TRBJ1-1, with D unresolved. The CDR3 is 15 amino acids. Trimming removed 4 bases from V and 0 bases from J, with 12 bases in between. Germline-derived CDR1 and CDR2 are LGHNA and YNFKEQ. For the CDR3, the DNA is TGTGCCAGCAGCCTTGTGCTTAACATGAACACTGAAGCTTTCTTT. Translation gives CASSLVLNMNTEAFF.

The chain couples TRBV5-4 to TRBJ1-6; perhaps TRBD1 as D (6 bases). The germline V gene encodes CDR1 SGHNT and CDR2 YYREEE (reference sequence). CDR3 length: 16 amino acids. V was trimmed by 6 bases and J by 10 bases, leaving 23 bases between them. The CDR3 reads CASTLFGDTFVSPLHF. In nucleotides, the CDR3 is TGTGCCAGCACCCTTTTCGGGGACACTTTTGTGTCACCCCTCCACTTT. Together with reference TRBV5-4 and TRBJ1-6, the CDR3 gives the full variable domain: ETGVTQSPTHLIKTRGQQVTLRCSSQSGHNTVSWYQQALGQGPQFIFQYYREEENGRGNFPPRFSGLQFPNYSSELNVNALELDDSALYLCASTLFGDTFVSPLHFGNGTRLTVT.

This clone was found a few times. The J gene is TRBJ1-1, the V gene TRBV19; D possibly corresponds to TRBD1 (6 bases). V lost 5 bases and J lost 1, with 14 bases in between. Germline assignment: CDR1 LNHDA and CDR2 SQIVND (reference sequence). This CDR3 is 15 amino acids long. DNA for the CDR3: TGTGCCAGTAGTCTTCAGGGGCTCGGGAACACTGAAGCTTTCTTT. Its translation is CASSLQGLGNTEAFF.

V and J are TRBV4-1 and TRBJ2-5; 11 bases align to TRBD2. V gave up 1 base and J gave up 2 bases; unmatched junction bases: 3. Germline V lookup: CDR1 MGHRA, CDR2 YSYEKL. CDR3 size: 16 residues. CDR3 protein: CASSQGVAGGQETQYF. The CDR3 nucleotides are TGCGCCAGCAGCCAAGGGGTAGCGGGGGGGCAAGAGACCCAGTACTTC.

This clone has only one observation. J is TRBJ1-5 and V is TRBV20-1; unclear D gene. The V gene lost 3 bases and the J gene lost 4 bases, with 19 bases spanning the gap. The CDR3 totals 16 residues. Germline CDR1 DFQATT, CDR2 SNEGSKA (reference sequence). The CDR3 spells CSASGRGVGFNQPQHF. The CDR3 bases are TGCAGTGCTAGTGGTCGCGGAGTAGGTTTTAATCAGCCCCAGCATTTT.

The rearrangement joins TRBV7-2 to TRBJ2-1, with 7 bases that match TRBD1. V trimming: 4 bases; J trimming: 7 bases; junction bases outside the gene matches: 13. Looked up from germline, CDR1 is SGHTA and CDR2 is FQGNSA. The CDR3 extends over 16 amino acids. The CDR3 coding sequence is TGTGCCAGCAGCTCCCAGACAGGGATAAGGGGAAATGAGCAGTTCTTC. Translation gives CASSSQTGIRGNEQFF.

The chain combines TRBV5-5 with TRBJ2-2; TRBD2 matches at 15 bases. In germline, CDR1 is SGHKS, CDR2 YYEKEE (reference sequence). V trimming: 4 bases; J trimming: 4 bases; junction bases outside the gene matches: 8. This CDR3 contains 18 residues. The CDR3 bases are TGTGCCAGCAGCAGGACTAGCGGGGGGGCCGTGGCCACCGGGGAGCTGTTTTTT. It yields the protein CASSRTSGGAVATGELFF. Full variable domain (outside the CDR3, taken from reference TRBV5-5 and TRBJ2-2): DAGVTQSPTHLIKTRGQQVTLRCSPISGHKSVSWYQQVLGQGPQFIFQYYEKEERGRGNFPDRFSARQFPNYSSELNVNALLLGDSALYLCASSRTSGGAVATGELFFGEGSRLTVL.

The CDR3 nucleotides read TGTGCCAGCAGCCTTTACAGTGTTTCCTACAATGAGCAGTTCTTC. This gives the protein CASSLYSVSYNEQFF. The rearrangement links TRBV14 to TRBJ2-1; D ambiguous. Germline V gives CDR1 SGHDN, CDR2 FVKESK. CDR3 size: 15 residues. V shed 4 bases and J shed 1 base, with 11 bases lying between them.

The chain carries TRBV6-5 and TRBJ1-1, with D maybe TRBD1 (5 bases). Germline CDR1 reads MNHEY; CDR2 reads SVGAGI. This CDR3 spans 13 amino acids. The V end was cut by 2 bases, the J end by 1 base, with 5 bases between. CDR3 sequence: CASSYRGNTEAFF. DNA for the CDR3: TGTGCCAGCAGTTACAGGGGGAACACTGAAGCTTTCTTT.

The chain employs TRBV6-2 or TRBV6-3 and TRBJ2-3, with 9 bases lining up with TRBD2. V shed 4 bases and J 5 bases; nucleotides not matched to a gene: 7. Germline V CDR1 and CDR2: MNHEY, SVGEGT. This CDR3 is built from 15 residues. CDR3 sequence: CASSSSSGELDTQYF. CDR3 nucleotides: TGTGCCAGCAGTTCCTCTAGCGGGGAATTAGATACGCAGTATTTT.

By share, this clone counts as large (0.1 to 1%). CDR3 residues: CASILIPGHSFNSPLHF. CDR3 in DNA: TGTGCCAGCATTCTGATTCCGGGACATAGCTTTAATTCACCCCTCCACTTT. The rearrangement uses TRBV2 and TRBJ1-6; D is perhaps TRBD1 (6 bases). Germline loops: CDR1 SNHLY, CDR2 FYNNEI. The CDR3 covers 17 residues. Trimming cost V 7 bases and J 6 bases, with 22 bases left between them.